This T cell receptor beta chain stems from a study of blood T cells in healthy people across ages. V dropped 2 bases and J dropped 3 bases, with 20 bases sitting between them. Germline V gives CDR1 LGHDT, CDR2 YNNKEL (reference sequence). The CDR3 runs to 18 residues. As for this clonotype: What it binds is not known.

Extracted total RNA amounted to at least 5.5 micrograms for each sample. For the second PCR, which ran for 7 to 11 cycles, a sample-barcoded 5' primer and a J-beta primer mix were used. TCRdb redid the calling of the 5' RACE reads with MiXCR, one entry per CDR3 protein. The repertoire has 750,000 to 950,000 distinct CDR3 sequences, less than 70% of them found once; the top ten carry approximately 41%. The study's findings and limits: Roughly linearly, TCR beta diversity per million T cells fell as age increased.

The sample consisted of blood. This sequence was found in a man aged 80 or over in good health. V and J are TRBV3-1 and TRBJ1-5; a weak D match, TRBD1 (6 bases). Written as DNA, the CDR3 is TGTGCCAGCAGCCAAACTATTGGCCTTAACAGGGCCAATCAGCCCCAGCATTTT. This encodes CASSQTIGLNRANQPQHF.